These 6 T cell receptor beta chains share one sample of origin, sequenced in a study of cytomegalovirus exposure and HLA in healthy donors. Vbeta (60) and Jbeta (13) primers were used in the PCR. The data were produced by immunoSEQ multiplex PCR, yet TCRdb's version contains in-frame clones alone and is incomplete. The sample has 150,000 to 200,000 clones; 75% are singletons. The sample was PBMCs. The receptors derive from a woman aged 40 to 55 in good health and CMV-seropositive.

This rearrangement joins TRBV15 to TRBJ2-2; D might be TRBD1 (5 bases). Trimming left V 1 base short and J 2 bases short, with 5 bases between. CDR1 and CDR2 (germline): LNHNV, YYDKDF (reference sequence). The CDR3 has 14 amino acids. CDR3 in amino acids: CATSRGGNTGELFF. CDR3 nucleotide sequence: TGTGCCACCAGCAGAGGGGGCAACACCGGGGAGCTGTTTTTT.

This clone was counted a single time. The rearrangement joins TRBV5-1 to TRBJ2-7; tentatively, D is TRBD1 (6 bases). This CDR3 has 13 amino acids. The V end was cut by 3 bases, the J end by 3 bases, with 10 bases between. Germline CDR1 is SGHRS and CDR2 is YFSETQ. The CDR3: CASSWVTGYEQYF. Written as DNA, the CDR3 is TGCGCCAGCAGCTGGGTGACAGGCTACGAGCAGTACTTC.

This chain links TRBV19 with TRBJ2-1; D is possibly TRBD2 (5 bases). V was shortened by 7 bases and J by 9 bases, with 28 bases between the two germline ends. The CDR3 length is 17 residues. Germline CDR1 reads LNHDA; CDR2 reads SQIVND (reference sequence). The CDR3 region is CASTHLFRGSVHAEQFF. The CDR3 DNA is TGTGCCAGTACTCATCTCTTTCGAGGGAGTGTACACGCTGAGCAGTTCTTC. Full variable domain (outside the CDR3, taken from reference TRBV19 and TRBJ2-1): DGGITQSPKYLFRKEGQNVTLSCEQNLNHDAMYWYRQDPGQGLRLIYYSQIVNDFQKGDIAEGYSVSREKKESFPLTVTSAQKNPTAFYLCASTHLFRGSVHAEQFFGPGTRLTVL.

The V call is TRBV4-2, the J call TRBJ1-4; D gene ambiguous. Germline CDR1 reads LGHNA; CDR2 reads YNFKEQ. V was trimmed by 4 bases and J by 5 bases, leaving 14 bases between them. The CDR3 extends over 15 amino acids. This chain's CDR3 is CASSLRGRENEKLFF. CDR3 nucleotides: TGTGCCAGCAGCCTCCGCGGACGGGAAAATGAAAAACTGTTTTTT.

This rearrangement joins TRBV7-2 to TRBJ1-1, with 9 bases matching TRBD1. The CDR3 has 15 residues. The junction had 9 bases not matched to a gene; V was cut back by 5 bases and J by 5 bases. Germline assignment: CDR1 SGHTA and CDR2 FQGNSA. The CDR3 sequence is CASSKPGQGKTEAFF. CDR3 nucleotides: TGTGCCAGCAGCAAACCGGGACAGGGAAAAACTGAAGCTTTCTTT.

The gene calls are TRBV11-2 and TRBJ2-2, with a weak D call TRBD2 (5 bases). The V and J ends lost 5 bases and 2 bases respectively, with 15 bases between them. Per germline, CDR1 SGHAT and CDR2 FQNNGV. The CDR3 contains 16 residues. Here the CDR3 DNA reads TGTGCCAGCAGCCGGGTCCGTGGAGGTAACACCGGGGAGCTGTTTTTT. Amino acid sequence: CASSRVRGGNTGELFF.